The present entry profiles one T cell receptor beta chain with its context. Its antigen is undetermined. Under the authors' procedure: After removing out-of-frame reads, millions of distinct TCRbeta sequences remained. This table comes from immunoSEQ multiplex PCR, and its TCRdb copy is limited to in-frame clones, with some not included. V, J and clone size are taken as reported in that table, and D and trimming were inferred from the DNA itself. The sample carries approximately 61,000 clones, approximately 85% recorded once. This entry is derived from a study of memory CD4+ T cells and cytomegalovirus serostatus. Study-wide findings and caveats: Each of 55 to 80 CMV-associated TCRbeta sequences occurred in one to five individuals. Suggested: most of the CMV-linked TCR signature lies in CD4+ memory cells.

The sort gate was single viable CD3+CD4+CD8-CD45RO+ cells for memory CD4+ T cells. Donors' CMV status reflects serum IgG against pp150, pp28, p38, p52. Sequencing was performed on memory CD4+ T cells from blood. The TCR sequence derives from an adult in good health and CMV-seronegative.

The DNA of the CDR3 is TGTGCCTGGAGACGGCCAGCCGGAAACACCATATATTTT. As protein: CAWRRPAGNTIYF. The V gene is TRBV30, the J gene TRBJ1-3, with D unclear. V lost 3 bases and J 4 bases, leaving 10 bases between the germline ends. This CDR3 is 13 amino acids long. Germline V gene data show CDR1 as GTSNPN and CDR2 as SVGIG (reference sequence).